The present entry profiles one T cell receptor (beta chain) with its context. Antigen specificity is unknown. The source of the sample is a study of T cells in localized non-small cell lung cancer. Study observations and caveats: Across samples, adjacent lung featured a median roughly 61 of the top 100 tumor clones. Longer overall survival was linked to higher blood T cell density. It was uninvolved adjacent lung that showed the highest T cell clonality, exceeding tumor.

The CDR3 has 17 residues. Germline V gives CDR1 SGHNT, CDR2 YENEEA. V lost 4 bases, J lost 0 bases, and 9 bases stayed unmatched. The repertoire was sequenced with immunoSEQ multiplex PCR; TCRdb's copy has only in-frame clones and lacks some. Of more than 100,000 clones in the sample, 80% to 90% were seen once. Source: peripheral blood, taken before any cancer treatment. This TCR was recovered from a female donor over 55 with stage I lung adenocarcinoma. The J gene is TRBJ2-1, the V gene TRBV11-3, with 7 bases fitting TRBD2. The CDR3 here is CASSSLGASGSYNEQFF. As DNA, the CDR3 is TGTGCCAGCAGCTCCCTGGGTGCTAGCGGCTCCTACAATGAGCAGTTCTTC.